A selection of T cell receptor beta chains follows, all from one sample in a study of neurological immune-mediated disorders. TCRdb re-derived calls from the 5' RACE reads in MiXCR, one entry per CDR3 protein. Of about 45,000 distinct CDR3 sequences in the sample, roughly 14% are singletons; the top ten hold 9.5% to 12%. Sequencing was performed on PBMCs. These TCRs come from a man aged 30 to 45 in good health. Each CDR3 is given with its conserved first and last residue. A D gene is named only where the DNA matches it firmly. The listing skips clone size in some rows; elsewhere it reads once, few, many or a size class.

TRBJ1-4	NA	many	TRBV7-9	CASSFSLGGVATNEKLFF	TGTGCCAGCAGCTTCTCCCTCGGAGGGGTTGCAACTAATGAAAAACTGTTTTTT
TRBJ1-5	NA	NA	TRBV10-3	CATHTGHGLFQPQHF	TGTGCAACTCACACGGGACATGGACTCTTTCAGCCCCAGCATTTT
TRBJ2-2	NA	many	TRBV4-1	CASSQERDKLFF	TGCGCCAGCAGCCAAGAGAGGGACAAATTGTTTTTT
TRBJ2-7	NA	many	TRBV14	CASSHLPPYEQYF	TGTGCCAGCAGCCACCTTCCCCCCTACGAGCAGTACTTC
TRBJ2-7	NA	many	TRBV7-3	CASSRSTEGSYEQYF	TGTGCCAGCAGCCGGTCCACGGAGGGGTCCTACGAGCAGTACTTC
TRBJ1-1	TRBD1	few	TRBV5-1	CASSPGTASLNTEAFF	TGCGCCAGCAGCCCCGGGACAGCTTCCTTGAACACTGAAGCTTTCTTT
TRBJ2-6	NA	NA	TRBV28	CATSNGANVLTF	TGTGCTACCAGTAATGGGGCCAACGTCCTGACTTTT
TRBJ1-5	TRBD1	many	TRBV7-9	CASSSQGGQPQHF	TGTGCCAGCAGCTCACAGGGGGGGCAGCCCCAGCATTTT
TRBJ1-1	TRBD1	many	TRBV6-1	CASSTTGGSTEAFF	TGTGCCAGCAGTACTACAGGGGGAAGCACTGAAGCTTTCTTT
TRBJ2-6	NA	many	TRBV3-1	CASTPFSGANVLTF	TGTGCCAGCACCCCTTTTTCTGGGGCCAACGTCCTGACTTTC
TRBJ2-7	TRBD1	many	TRBV7-2	CASSSGTVGYEQYF	TGTGCCAGCAGCTCTGGGACAGTCGGTTACGAGCAGTACTTC
TRBJ2-7	NA	many	TRBV7-9	CASSSLADSPYEQYF	TGTGCCAGCAGCTCATTAGCGGACTCACCCTACGAGCAGTACTTC
TRBJ2-5	NA	NA	TRBV19	CASSIEEGAGSETQYF	TGTGCCAGTAGTATTGAGGAGGGCGCAGGTAGCGAGACCCAGTACTTC
TRBJ2-1	NA	many	TRBV4-1	CASSPGAGFSYNEQFF	TGCGCCAGCAGCCCAGGAGCCGGGTTCTCCTACAATGAGCAGTTCTTC
TRBJ2-1	NA	many	TRBV12-3/TRBV12-4	CASTSSGPLSEQFF	TGTGCCAGCACAAGTTCGGGACCCCTCTCCGAGCAGTTCTTC
TRBJ2-7	NA	NA	TRBV20-1	CSAPQGLSYEQYF	TGCAGTGCCCCCCAGGGGCTCTCCTACGAGCAGTACTTC
TRBJ2-5	NA	NA	TRBV4-2	CASSPHSSGTGYETQYF	TGTGCCAGCAGCCCACATTCTAGCGGGACAGGATACGAGACCCAGTACTTC
TRBJ2-7	NA	many	TRBV20-1	CSARRDFLTEQYF	TGCAGTGCTAGGAGGGACTTTCTCACCGAGCAGTACTTC
TRBJ2-1	TRBD2	NA	TRBV2	CASSTGLAGDRSVYNEQFF	TGTGCCAGCAGTACGGGACTAGCGGGAGACCGTTCTGTCTACAATGAGCAGTTCTTC
TRBJ2-7	NA	few	TRBV12-3/TRBV12-4	CASSLRREQYF	TGTGCCAGCAGTTTAAGACGCGAGCAGTACTTC
TRBJ2-3	NA	many	TRBV11-2	CASSPTTSGYTQYF	TGTGCCAGCAGCCCGACCACCAGCGGGTATACGCAGTATTTT
TRBJ2-1	NA	NA	TRBV27	CASSLAGRNNEQFF	TGTGCCAGCAGTTTAGCGGGACGCAACAATGAGCAGTTCTTC
TRBJ2-5	TRBD2	many	TRBV28	CASSEEASGSGETQYF	TGTGCCAGCAGTGAGGAAGCTAGCGGGAGCGGGGAGACCCAGTACTTC
TRBJ2-3	NA	many	TRBV10-2	CASSDRRPHEAYLTDTQYF	TGCGCCAGCAGTGATAGGAGGCCTCATGAAGCTTACCTCACAGATACGCAGTATTTT
TRBJ2-2	NA	many	TRBV4-2	CASSQVGGPGELFF	TGTGCCAGCAGCCAAGTGGGGGGGCCCGGGGAGCTGTTTTTT
TRBJ2-7	TRBD2	many	TRBV20-1	CSAKRGTSGYEQYF	TGCAGTGCTAAACGAGGGACTAGCGGCTACGAGCAGTACTTC
TRBJ2-3	NA	NA	TRBV6-2/TRBV6-3	CASNRVLTDTQYF	TGTGCCAGCAACAGGGTTCTGACAGATACGCAGTATTTT
TRBJ2-5	NA	many	TRBV20-1	CSARDAGSGTQETQYF	TGCAGTGCTAGAGATGCCGGTTCAGGGACCCAAGAGACCCAGTACTTC
TRBJ2-3	NA	many	TRBV5-1	CASSLVRVGDTQYF	TGCGCCAGCAGCTTGGTACGCGTCGGGGATACGCAGTATTTT
TRBJ1-5	NA	many	TRBV12-3/TRBV12-4	CASSFAGRSNQPQHF	TGTGCCAGCAGTTTTGCGGGGCGCAGCAATCAGCCCCAGCATTTT
TRBJ1-1	TRBD1	many	TRBV27	CASTLTGFSSEAFF	TGTGCCAGCACTCTGACAGGGTTCTCCTCTGAAGCTTTCTTT
TRBJ2-7	NA	many	TRBV9	CASSVGDTTVGSYEQYF	TGTGCCAGCAGCGTAGGGGACACAACTGTGGGGTCCTACGAGCAGTACTTC
TRBJ1-2	TRBD1	many	TRBV10-3	CAITSDRANYGYTF	TGTGCCATCACCTCGGACAGGGCTAACTATGGCTACACCTTC
TRBJ2-2	NA	many	TRBV18	CASSLARYANTGELFF	TGTGCCAGCTCACTTGCTCGGTACGCGAACACCGGGGAGCTGTTTTTT
TRBJ1-2	NA	NA	TRBV12-3/TRBV12-4	CASNLNSGGAEGYTF	TGTGCCAGCAATCTTAACTCGGGGGGCGCCGAAGGCTACACCTTC
TRBJ1-2	NA	few	TRBV5-4	CASRPQGTANYGYTF	TGTGCCAGCAGGCCGCAGGGGACTGCTAACTATGGCTACACCTTC
TRBJ2-1	NA	many	TRBV7-9	CASSPVIGAKGSSYNEQFF	TGTGCCAGCAGCCCTGTGATAGGGGCCAAAGGGAGCTCCTACAATGAGCAGTTCTTC
TRBJ2-2	TRBD2	many	TRBV20-1	CSAERLASTGELFF	TGCAGTGCTGAAAGACTAGCCTCCACCGGGGAGCTGTTTTTT
TRBJ1-1	NA	many	TRBV29-1	CSVDSGQPNTEAFF	TGCAGCGTGGATTCGGGACAACCGAACACTGAAGCTTTCTTT
TRBJ1-4	NA	many	TRBV27	CASSFSGAINEKLFF	TGTGCCAGCAGTTTCTCAGGGGCGATTAATGAAAAACTGTTTTTT
TRBJ2-1	NA	NA	TRBV29-1	CSVEVLDGGNEQFF	TGCAGCGTTGAGGTCCTGGATGGGGGCAATGAGCAGTTCTTC
TRBJ2-3	TRBD1	many	TRBV5-5	CASSLMGTGGDTQYF	TGTGCCAGCAGCCTTATGGGGACAGGGGGGGATACGCAGTATTTT
TRBJ1-1	NA	many	TRBV28	CASSVQRGRPKAFF	TGTGCCAGCAGTGTTCAACGGGGGCGGCCCAAAGCTTTCTTT
TRBJ2-7	TRBD1	NA	TRBV20-1	CSAPDRFSNEQYF	TGCAGTGCTCCGGACAGGTTCTCCAACGAGCAGTACTTC
TRBJ2-1	NA	many	TRBV10-3	CAISESGVEGEQFF	TGTGCCATCAGTGAGTCGGGCGTAGAGGGTGAGCAGTTCTTC
TRBJ2-4	NA	many	TRBV7-2	CASSLARVAKNIQYF	TGTGCCAGCAGCTTAGCGCGGGTAGCCAAAAACATTCAGTACTTC
TRBJ2-5	TRBD2	NA	TRBV10-3	CAGLGLAGGGETQYF	TGTGCCGGCCTGGGACTAGCGGGCGGGGGAGAGACCCAGTACTTC
TRBJ2-1	NA	many	TRBV27	CASSPQPLWEEQFF	TGTGCCAGCAGTCCCCAACCCCTATGGGAGGAGCAGTTCTTC
TRBJ1-5	NA	many	TRBV5-1	CASSRDGGGQPQHF	TGCGCCAGCAGCAGGGACGGTGGGGGTCAGCCCCAGCATTTT
TRBJ2-1	NA	many	TRBV7-9	CASSLDLNEQFF	TGTGCCAGCAGCTTGGACCTCAATGAGCAGTTCTTC
TRBJ2-6	TRBD1	large	TRBV29-1	CSVERQGRSGANVLTF	TGCAGCGTTGAAAGACAGGGGAGATCTGGGGCCAACGTCCTGACTTTC
TRBJ2-7	NA	many	TRBV3-1	CASSRTERSYEQYF	TGTGCCAGCAGCCGAACAGAGAGATCCTACGAGCAGTACTTC
TRBJ2-5	TRBD2	many	TRBV11-2	CASSSLAGNQETQYF	TGTGCCAGCAGCTCACTAGCGGGTAATCAAGAGACCCAGTACTTC
TRBJ2-3	TRBD2	NA	TRBV28	CASTTGRGTDTQYF	TGTGCCAGTACCACCGGGAGGGGCACAGATACGCAGTATTTT
TRBJ1-5	NA	NA	TRBV19	CASSMGGALPQPQHF	TGTGCCAGTAGTATGGGGGGGGCCCTGCCTCAGCCCCAGCATTTT
TRBJ2-1	TRBD1	many	TRBV5-1	CASSSGDSSRYNEQFF	TGCGCCAGCAGCTCCGGGGACAGCAGCCGTTACAATGAGCAGTTCTTC
TRBJ2-5	NA	many	TRBV27	CASRSGVETQYF	TGTGCCAGCCGCTCGGGGGTAGAGACCCAGTACTTC
TRBJ2-2	TRBD2	once	TRBV10-1	CASSDYRLAGVHTGELFF	TGCGCCAGCAGTGATTATCGGCTAGCGGGAGTCCACACCGGGGAGCTGTTTTTT